This T cell receptor beta chain emerged from a study of T cell changes during pregnancy in multiple sclerosis. The protocol was immunoSEQ multiplex PCR, while the TCRdb copy is restricted to in-frame clones and leaves out a portion. The repertoire consists of tens of thousands of clones, with 85% to 95% occurring once and the leading ten covering less than 2%. V shed 6 bases and J shed 6 bases, with 21 bases lying between them. The CDR3 is 16 amino acids. CDR1 and CDR2 from the germline V gene are MNHEY and SMNVEV (reference sequence). The specimen was peripheral blood, collected in the third trimester of pregnancy. The sequence was collected from a female donor in good health, enrolled as a control in a pregnancy study. J is TRBJ2-1 and V is TRBV27; possible D gene TRBD1, 6 bases. CDR3 residues: CASSRKSSTGRNEQFF. The CDR3 DNA sequence: TGTGCCAGCAGCCGAAAATCCAGCACAGGGCGCAATGAGCAGTTCTTC.